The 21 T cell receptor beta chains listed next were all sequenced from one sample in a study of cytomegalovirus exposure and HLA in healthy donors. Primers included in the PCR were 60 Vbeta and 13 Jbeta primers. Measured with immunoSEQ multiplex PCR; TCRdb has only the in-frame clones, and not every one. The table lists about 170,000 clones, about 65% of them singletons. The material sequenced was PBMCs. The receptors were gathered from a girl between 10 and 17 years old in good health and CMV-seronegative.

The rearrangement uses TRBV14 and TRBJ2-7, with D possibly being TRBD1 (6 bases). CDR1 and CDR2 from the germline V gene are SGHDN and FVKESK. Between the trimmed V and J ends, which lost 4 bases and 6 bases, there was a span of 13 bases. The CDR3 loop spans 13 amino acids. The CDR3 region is CASSRQAVGEQYF. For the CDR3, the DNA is TGTGCCAGCAGCCGACAGGCGGTCGGCGAGCAGTACTTC.

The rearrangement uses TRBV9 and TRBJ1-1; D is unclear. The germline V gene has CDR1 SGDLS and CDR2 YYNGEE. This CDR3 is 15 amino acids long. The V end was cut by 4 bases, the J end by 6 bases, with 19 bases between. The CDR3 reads CASSPSAVSLPEAFF. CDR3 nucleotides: TGTGCCAGCAGCCCCTCCGCGGTCTCCCTCCCTGAAGCTTTCTTT.

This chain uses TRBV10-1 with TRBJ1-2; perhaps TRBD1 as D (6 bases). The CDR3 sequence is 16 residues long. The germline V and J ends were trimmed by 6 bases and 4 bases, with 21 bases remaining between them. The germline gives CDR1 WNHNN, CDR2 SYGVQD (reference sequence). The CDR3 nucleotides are TGCGCCAGCAGAGCTATATGGACAGACCTGGGCTATGGCTACACCTTC. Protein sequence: CASRAIWTDLGYGYTF.

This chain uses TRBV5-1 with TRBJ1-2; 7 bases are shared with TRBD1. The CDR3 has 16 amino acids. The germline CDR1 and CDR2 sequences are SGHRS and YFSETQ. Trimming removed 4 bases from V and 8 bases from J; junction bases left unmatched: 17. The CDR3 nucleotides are TGCGCCAGCAGCCCGGGCGACAGGGAAGGTTTCGGGGGCTACACCTTC. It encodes CASSPGDREGFGGYTF.

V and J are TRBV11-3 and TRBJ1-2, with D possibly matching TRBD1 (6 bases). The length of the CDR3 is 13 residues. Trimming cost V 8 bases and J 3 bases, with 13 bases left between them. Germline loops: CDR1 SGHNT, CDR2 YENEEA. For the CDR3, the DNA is TGTGCCAGCTGCTCCAGGGGTGACTATGGCTACACCTTC. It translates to CASCSRGDYGYTF.

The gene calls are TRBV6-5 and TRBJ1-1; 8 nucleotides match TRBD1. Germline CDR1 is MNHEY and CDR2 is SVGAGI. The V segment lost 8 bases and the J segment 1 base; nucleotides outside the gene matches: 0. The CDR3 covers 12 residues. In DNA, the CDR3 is TGTGCCAGCCAGGGGGCGAACACTGAAGCTTTCTTT. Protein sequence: CASQGANTEAFF.

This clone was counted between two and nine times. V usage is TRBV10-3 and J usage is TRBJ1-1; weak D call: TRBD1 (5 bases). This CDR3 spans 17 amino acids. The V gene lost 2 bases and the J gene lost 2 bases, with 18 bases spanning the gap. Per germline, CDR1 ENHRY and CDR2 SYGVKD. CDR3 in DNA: TGTGCCATCAGTGAGCCGGAGGGAAGGACACTTAACACTGAAGCTTTCTTT. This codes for CAISEPEGRTLNTEAFF.

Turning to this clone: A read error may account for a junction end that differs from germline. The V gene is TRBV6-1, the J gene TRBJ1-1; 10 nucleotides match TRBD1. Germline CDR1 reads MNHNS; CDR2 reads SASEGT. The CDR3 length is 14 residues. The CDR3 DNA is TGTGCCAGCAGCCGACAGGGGGCGTACACTGAAGCTCTCTTT. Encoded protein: CASSRQGAYTEALF.

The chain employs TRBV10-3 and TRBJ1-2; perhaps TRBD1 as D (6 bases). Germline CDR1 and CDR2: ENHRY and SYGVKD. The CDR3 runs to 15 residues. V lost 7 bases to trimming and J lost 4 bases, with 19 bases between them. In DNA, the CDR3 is TGTGCCATCACGGAAAGACAGGAACCTACCTATGGCTACACCTTC. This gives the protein CAITERQEPTYGYTF.

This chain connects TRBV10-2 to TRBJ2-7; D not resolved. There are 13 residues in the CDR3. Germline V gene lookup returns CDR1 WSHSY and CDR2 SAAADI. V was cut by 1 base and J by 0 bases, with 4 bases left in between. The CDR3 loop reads CASSEYSSYEQYF. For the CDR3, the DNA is TGCGCCAGCAGTGAGTACAGCTCCTACGAGCAGTACTTC.

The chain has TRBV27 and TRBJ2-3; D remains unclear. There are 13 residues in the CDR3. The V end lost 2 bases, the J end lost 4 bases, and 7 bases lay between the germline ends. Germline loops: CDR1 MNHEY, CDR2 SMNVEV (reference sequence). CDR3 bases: TGTGCCAGCAGTTTAAGTAGTCCAGATACGCAGTATTTT. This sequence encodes CASSLSSPDTQYF.

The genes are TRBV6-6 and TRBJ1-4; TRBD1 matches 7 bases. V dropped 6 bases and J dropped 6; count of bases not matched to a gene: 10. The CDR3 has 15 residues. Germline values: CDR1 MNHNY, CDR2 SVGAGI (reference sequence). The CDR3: CASRRRDSRYEKLFF. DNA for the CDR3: TGTGCCAGCAGACGTAGGGACAGCCGATATGAAAAACTGTTTTTT.

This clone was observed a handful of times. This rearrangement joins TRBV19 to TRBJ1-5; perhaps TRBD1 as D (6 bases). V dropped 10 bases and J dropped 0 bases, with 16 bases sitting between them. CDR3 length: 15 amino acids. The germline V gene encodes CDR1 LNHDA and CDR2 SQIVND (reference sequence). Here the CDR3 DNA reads TGTGCCACCACAGGGAAAGACTATAGCAATCAGCCCCAGCATTTT. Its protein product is CATTGKDYSNQPQHF.

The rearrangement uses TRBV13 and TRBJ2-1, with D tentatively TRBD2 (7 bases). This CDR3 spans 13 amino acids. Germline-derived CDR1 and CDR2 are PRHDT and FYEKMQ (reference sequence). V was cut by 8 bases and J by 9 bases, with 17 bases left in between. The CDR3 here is CASAEGGGGEQFF. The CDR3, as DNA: TGTGCCAGCGCGGAGGGAGGGGGTGGTGAGCAGTTCTTC.

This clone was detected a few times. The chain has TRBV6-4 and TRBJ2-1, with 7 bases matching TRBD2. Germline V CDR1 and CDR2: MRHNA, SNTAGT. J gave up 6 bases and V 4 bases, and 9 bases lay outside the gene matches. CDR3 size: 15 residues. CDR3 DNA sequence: TGTGCCAGCAGTGTTTCGAGCGGGGAGGGCAATGAGCAGTTCTTC. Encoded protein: CASSVSSGEGNEQFF.

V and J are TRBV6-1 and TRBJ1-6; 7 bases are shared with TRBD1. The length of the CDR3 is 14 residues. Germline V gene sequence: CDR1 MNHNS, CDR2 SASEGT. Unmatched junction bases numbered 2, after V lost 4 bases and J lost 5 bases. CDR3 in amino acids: CASSVGTDNSPLHF. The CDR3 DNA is TGTGCCAGCAGTGTCGGGACAGATAATTCACCCCTCCACTTT.

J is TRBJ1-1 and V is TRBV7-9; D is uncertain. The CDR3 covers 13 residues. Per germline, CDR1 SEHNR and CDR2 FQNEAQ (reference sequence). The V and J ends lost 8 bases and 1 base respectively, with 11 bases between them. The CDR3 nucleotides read TGTGCCAGCCGGGGAGTGACGAACACTGAAGCTTTCTTT. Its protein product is CASRGVTNTEAFF.

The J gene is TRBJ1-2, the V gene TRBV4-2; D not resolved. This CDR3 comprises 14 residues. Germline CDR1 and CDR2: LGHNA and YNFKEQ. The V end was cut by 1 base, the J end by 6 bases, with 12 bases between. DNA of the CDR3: TGTGCCAGCAGCCAAGGTCCCCTTCTAAATGGCTACACCTTC. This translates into CASSQGPLLNGYTF.

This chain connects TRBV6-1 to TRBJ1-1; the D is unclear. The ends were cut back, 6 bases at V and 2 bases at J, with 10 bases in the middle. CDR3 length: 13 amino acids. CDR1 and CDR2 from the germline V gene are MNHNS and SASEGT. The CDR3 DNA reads TGTGCCAGCAGGCCCCCTAGTAACACTGAAGCTTTCTTT. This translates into CASRPPSNTEAFF.

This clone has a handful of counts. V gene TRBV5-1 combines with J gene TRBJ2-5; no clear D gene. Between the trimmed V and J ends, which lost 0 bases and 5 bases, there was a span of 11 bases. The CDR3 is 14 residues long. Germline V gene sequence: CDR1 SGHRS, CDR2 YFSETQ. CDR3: CASSLAWAEETQYF. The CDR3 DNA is TGCGCCAGCAGCTTGGCCTGGGCCGAGGAGACCCAGTACTTC. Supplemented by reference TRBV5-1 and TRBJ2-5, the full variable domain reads KAGVTQTPRYLIKTRGQQVTLSCSPISGHRSVSWYQQTPGQGLQFLFEYFSETQRNKGNFPGRFSGRQFSNSRSEMNVSTLELGDSALYLCASSLAWAEETQYFGPGTRLLVL.

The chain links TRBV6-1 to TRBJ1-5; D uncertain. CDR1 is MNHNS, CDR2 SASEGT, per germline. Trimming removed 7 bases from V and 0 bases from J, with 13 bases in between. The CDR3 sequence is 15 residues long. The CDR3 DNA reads TGTGCCAGCACGGTAGGGAGATCTAGCAATCAGCCCCAGCATTTT. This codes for CASTVGRSSNQPQHF.